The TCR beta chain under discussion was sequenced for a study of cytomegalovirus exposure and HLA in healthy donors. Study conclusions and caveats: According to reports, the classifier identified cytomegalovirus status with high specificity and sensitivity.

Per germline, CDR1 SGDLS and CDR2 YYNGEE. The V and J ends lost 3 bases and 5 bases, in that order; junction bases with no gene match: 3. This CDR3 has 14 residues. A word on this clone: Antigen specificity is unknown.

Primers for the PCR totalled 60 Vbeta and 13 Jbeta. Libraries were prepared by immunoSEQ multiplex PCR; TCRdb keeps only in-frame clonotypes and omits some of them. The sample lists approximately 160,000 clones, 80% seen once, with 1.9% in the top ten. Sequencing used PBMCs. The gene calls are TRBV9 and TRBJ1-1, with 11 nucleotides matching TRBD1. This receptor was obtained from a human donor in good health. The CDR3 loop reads CASSGTGGGTEAFF. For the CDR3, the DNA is TGTGCCAGCAGCGGGACAGGGGGCGGGACTGAAGCTTTCTTT.